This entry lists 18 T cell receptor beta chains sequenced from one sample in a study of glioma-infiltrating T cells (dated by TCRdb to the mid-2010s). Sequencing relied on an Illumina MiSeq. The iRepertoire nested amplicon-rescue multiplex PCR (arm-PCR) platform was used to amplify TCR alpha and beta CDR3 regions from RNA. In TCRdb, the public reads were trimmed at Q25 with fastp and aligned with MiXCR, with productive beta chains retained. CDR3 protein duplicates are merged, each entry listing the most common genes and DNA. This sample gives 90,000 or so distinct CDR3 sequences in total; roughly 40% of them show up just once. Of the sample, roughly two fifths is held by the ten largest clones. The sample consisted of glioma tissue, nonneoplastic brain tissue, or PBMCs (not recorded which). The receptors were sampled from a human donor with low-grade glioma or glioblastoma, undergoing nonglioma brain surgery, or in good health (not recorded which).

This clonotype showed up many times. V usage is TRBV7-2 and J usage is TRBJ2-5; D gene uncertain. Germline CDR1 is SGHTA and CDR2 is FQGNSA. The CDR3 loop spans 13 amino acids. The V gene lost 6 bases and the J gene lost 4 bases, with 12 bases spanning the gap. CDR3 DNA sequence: TGTGCCAGCAGTTTCTCAGGCTCAGAGACCCAGTACTTC. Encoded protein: CASSFSGSETQYF.

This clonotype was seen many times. In DNA, the CDR3 is TGTGCCAGCAGCTTAGTCCGCCAGATGGACACTGAAGCTTTCTTT. Its protein product is CASSLVRQMDTEAFF. The chain carries TRBV7-9 and TRBJ1-1; D call uncertain. V lost 1 base, J lost 3 bases, and 12 bases lay in between. The V gene's germline CDR1 is SEHNR and CDR2 FQNEAQ (reference sequence). This CDR3 region has 15 residues.

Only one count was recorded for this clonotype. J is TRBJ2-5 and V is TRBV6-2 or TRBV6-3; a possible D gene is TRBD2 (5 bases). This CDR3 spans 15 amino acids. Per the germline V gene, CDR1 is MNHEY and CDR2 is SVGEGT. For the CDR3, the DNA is TGTGCAGGCAGGACCACCGCTAGTGGCCCGGGAACCCAGTACTTC. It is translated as CAGRTTASGPGTQYF.

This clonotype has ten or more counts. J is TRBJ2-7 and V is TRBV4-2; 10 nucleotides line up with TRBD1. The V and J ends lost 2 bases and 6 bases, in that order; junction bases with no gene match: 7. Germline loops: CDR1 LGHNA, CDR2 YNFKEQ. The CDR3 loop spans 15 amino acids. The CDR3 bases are TGTGCCAGCAGCCAACCCGGACAGGGGGTGGCCGAGCAGTACTTC. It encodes CASSQPGQGVAEQYF.

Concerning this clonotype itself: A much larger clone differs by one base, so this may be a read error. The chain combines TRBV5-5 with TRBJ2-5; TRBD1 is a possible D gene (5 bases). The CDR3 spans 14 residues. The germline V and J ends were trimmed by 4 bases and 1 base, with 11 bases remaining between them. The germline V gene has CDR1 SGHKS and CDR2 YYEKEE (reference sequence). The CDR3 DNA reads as TGTGCCAGCAGCCACCAAAGGGGCCAAGAGACCCAGTACTTC. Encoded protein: CASSHQRGQETQYF. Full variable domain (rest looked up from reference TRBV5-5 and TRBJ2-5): DAGVTQSPTHLIKTRGQQVTLRCSPISGHKSVSWYQQVLGQGPQFIFQYYEKEERGRGNFPDRFSARQFPNYSSELNVNALLLGDSALYLCASSHQRGQETQYFGPGTRLLVL.

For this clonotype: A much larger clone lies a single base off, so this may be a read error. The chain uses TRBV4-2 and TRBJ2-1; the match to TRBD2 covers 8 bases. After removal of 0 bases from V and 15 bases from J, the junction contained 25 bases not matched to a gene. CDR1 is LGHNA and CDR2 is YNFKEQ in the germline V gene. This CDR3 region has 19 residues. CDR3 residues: CASSQDAYKGREATTQRFF. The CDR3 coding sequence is TGTGCCAGCAGCCAAGATGCTTACAAGGGGCGGGAGGCTACTACGCAGCGGTTCTTC.

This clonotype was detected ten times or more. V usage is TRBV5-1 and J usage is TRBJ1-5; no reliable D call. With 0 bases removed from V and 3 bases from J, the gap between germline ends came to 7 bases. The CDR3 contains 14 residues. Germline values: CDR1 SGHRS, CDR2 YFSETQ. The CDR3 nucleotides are TGCGCCAGCAGCTTGGACGGCGACAATCAGCCCCAGCATTTT. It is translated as CASSLDGDNQPQHF.

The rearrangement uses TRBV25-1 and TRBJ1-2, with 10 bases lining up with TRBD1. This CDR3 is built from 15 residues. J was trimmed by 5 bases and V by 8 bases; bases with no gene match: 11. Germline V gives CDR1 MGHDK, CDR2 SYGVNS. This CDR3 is CASFSPGQGTYGYTF. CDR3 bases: TGTGCCAGCTTTTCCCCGGGACAGGGGACTTATGGCTACACCTTC.

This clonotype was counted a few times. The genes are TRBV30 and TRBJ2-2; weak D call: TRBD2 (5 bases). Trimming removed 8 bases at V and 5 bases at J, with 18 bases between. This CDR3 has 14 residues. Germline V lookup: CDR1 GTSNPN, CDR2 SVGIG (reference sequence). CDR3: CAAHVRVGTGELFF. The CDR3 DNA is TGTGCCGCCCACGTGAGGGTGGGAACCGGGGAGCTGTTTTTT.

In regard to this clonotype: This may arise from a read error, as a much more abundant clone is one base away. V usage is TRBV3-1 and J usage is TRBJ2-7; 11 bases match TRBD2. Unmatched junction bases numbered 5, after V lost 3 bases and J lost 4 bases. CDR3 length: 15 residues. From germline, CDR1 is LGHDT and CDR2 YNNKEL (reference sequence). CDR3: CASSQGLAEIYEQYF. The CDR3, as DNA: TGTGCCAGCAGCCAGGGACTAGCGGAAATTTACGAGCAGTACTTC.

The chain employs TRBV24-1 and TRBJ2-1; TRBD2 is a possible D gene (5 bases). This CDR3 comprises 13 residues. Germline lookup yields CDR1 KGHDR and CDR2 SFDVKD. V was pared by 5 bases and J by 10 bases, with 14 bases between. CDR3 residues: CATSGFPGGEQFF. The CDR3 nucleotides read TGTGCCACCAGTGGTTTTCCCGGCGGGGAGCAGTTCTTC.

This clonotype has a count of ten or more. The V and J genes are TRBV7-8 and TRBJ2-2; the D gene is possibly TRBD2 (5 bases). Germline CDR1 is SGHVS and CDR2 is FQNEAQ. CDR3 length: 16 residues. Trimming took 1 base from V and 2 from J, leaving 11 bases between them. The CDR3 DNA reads TGTGCCAGCAGCTTAGGTGAGGGCGGTAACACCGGGGAGCTGTTTTTT. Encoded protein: CASSLGEGGNTGELFF.

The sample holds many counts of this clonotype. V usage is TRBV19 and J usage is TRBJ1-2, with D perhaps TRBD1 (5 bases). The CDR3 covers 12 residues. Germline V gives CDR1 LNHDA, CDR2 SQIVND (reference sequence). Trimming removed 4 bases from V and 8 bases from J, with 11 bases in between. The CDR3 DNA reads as TGTGCCAGTAGTACTCACAGGTCGGGCTACACCTTC. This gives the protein CASSTHRSGYTF.

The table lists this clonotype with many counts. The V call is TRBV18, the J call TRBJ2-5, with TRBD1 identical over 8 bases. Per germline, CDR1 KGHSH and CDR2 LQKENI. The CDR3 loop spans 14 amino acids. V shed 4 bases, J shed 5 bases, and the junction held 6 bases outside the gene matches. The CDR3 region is CASSRLDREETQYF. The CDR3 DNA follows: TGTGCCAGCTCACGATTGGACAGGGAGGAGACCCAGTACTTC.

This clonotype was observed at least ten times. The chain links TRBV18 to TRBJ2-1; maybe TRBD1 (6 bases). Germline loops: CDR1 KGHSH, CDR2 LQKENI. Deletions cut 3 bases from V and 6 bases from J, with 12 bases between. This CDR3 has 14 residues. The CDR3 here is CASSPQTGPNEQFF. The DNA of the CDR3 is TGTGCCAGCTCACCTCAGACAGGCCCCAATGAGCAGTTCTTC.

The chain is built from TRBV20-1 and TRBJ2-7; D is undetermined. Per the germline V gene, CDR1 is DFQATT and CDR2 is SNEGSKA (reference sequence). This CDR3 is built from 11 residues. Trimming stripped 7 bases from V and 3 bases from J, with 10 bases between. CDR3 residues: CSDGPSYEQYF. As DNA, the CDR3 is TGCAGTGACGGACCGAGCTACGAGCAGTACTTC.

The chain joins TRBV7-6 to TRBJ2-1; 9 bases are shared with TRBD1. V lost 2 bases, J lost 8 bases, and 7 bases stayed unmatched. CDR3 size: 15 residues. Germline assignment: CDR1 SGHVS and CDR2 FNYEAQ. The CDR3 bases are TGTGCCAGCAGCTTATCGGGACAGGGTACCTATGAGCAGTTCTTC. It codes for CASSLSGQGTYEQFF. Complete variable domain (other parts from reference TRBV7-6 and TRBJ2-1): GAGVSQSPRYKVTKRGQDVALRCDPISGHVSLYWYRQALGQGPEFLTYFNYEAQQDKSGLPNDRFSAERPEGSISTLTIQRTEQRDSAMYRCASSLSGQGTYEQFFGPGTRLTVL.

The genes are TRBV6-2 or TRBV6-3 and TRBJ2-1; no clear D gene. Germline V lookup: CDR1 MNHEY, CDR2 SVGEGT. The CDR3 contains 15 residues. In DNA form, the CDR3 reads TGTGACCGCAGTTCCTCCAAGGCAGGACCAAACCGACGGTTCTTC. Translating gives CDRSSSKAGPNRRFF.